One and the same sample provided the 10 T cell receptor beta chains below, sequenced in a study of T-cell reconstitution after alpha-beta-depleted transplantation in children. The TCRbeta library incorporated unique molecular identifiers. TCRdb re-analysed the PCR reads in MiXCR, keeping a single row per CDR3 protein. The repertoire includes about 980,000 distinct CDR3 sequences, roughly 29% of them detected once, and about 28% sits in the top ten. Sequences were derived from PBMCs, mostly from graft donor cells, sampled 360 days after TCRalphabeta/CD19-depleted stem cell transplant. All receptors derive from a boy under two years old who had a stem cell transplant for SCID, so the T cells may come from the graft donor.

This clonotype has only a few counts. The chain uses TRBV6-2 or TRBV6-3 and TRBJ2-7; D is unclear. Per the germline V gene, CDR1 is MNHEY and CDR2 is SVGEGT. V lost 6 bases, J lost 0 bases, and 12 bases lay in between. The CDR3 runs to 14 residues. In DNA form, the CDR3 reads TGTGCCAGCAGAAAAGCTGTTTTCTCCTACGAGCAGTACTTC. Translated, it gives CASRKAVFSYEQYF.

This sequence joins TRBV28 and TRBJ1-4; maybe TRBD1 (5 bases). Germline CDR1 reads MDHEN; CDR2 reads SYDVKM. V was cut by 3 bases and J by 0 bases, with 14 bases left in between. The CDR3 loop spans 17 amino acids. The DNA for the CDR3 is TGTGCCAGCAGTTTGTCTGGGACGGCTCCAACTAATGAAAAACTGTTTTTT. Residues: CASSLSGTAPTNEKLFF.

This clonotype has only a few counts. The chain recombines TRBV12-3 or TRBV12-4 with TRBJ1-5; D gene unclear. V lost 3 bases to trimming and J lost 2 bases, with 11 bases between them. The CDR3 is made up of 15 amino acids. CDR3 protein: CASSFGRQRNQPQHF. As DNA, the CDR3 is TGTGCCAGCAGTTTCGGCCGACAACGCAATCAGCCCCAGCATTTT.

This clonotype has only a few counts. The CDR3, as DNA: TGTGCCAGCAGCTTGAGGTCCCGGGACAGGCTTTACGAGCAGTACTTC. The encoded protein is CASSLRSRDRLYEQYF. The chain has TRBV7-8 and TRBJ2-7; 8 nucleotides match TRBD1. The CDR3 has 16 residues. In germline, CDR1 is SGHVS, CDR2 FQNEAQ. The ends lost 3 bases at V and 4 bases at J; junction bases unmatched: 11. The entire variable domain, with the rest obtained from reference TRBV7-8 and TRBJ2-7, is as follows: GAGVSQSPRYKVAKRGQDVALRCDPISGHVSLFWYQQALGQGPEFLTYFQNEAQLDKSGLPSDRFFAERPEGSVSTLKIQRTQQEDSAVYLCASSLRSRDRLYEQYFGPGTRLTVT.

This clonotype occurred a few times. Here the CDR3 DNA reads TGTGCCAGCAGCCAAGATAGGGGGGCGCTCTTCACAGATACGCAGTATTTT. It codes for CASSQDRGALFTDTQYF. This chain connects TRBV14 to TRBJ2-3; D possibly matches TRBD1 or TRBD2 (6 bases each). This CDR3 contains 17 residues. Trimming took 0 bases from V and 2 from J, leaving 15 bases between them. The germline CDR1 and CDR2 sequences are SGHDN and FVKESK.

This clonotype has just a few counts. J is TRBJ2-1 and V is TRBV7-9, with D tentatively TRBD1 (6 bases). The germline CDR1 and CDR2 sequences are SEHNR and FQNEAQ (reference sequence). V was cut by 1 base and J by 10 bases, with 14 bases left in between. This CDR3 spans 14 amino acids. This CDR3 is CASSLVGQGTEQFF. For the CDR3, the DNA is TGTGCCAGCAGCTTAGTAGGGCAGGGGACCGAGCAGTTCTTC.

The gene calls are TRBV11-2 and TRBJ1-1; no clear D gene. CDR1 is SGHAT and CDR2 is FQNNGV in the germline V gene. V was clipped by 5 bases and J by 2 bases, with 12 bases between them. This CDR3 has 14 amino acids. CDR3 bases: TGTGCCAGCAGCCAGGTGACGGCCAACACTGAAGCTTTCTTT. It specifies CASSQVTANTEAFF.

The chain combines TRBV18 with TRBJ1-2; 9 nucleotides align to TRBD1. The CDR3 has 16 amino acids. Germline V gene sequence: CDR1 KGHSH, CDR2 LQKENI. V dropped 2 bases and J dropped 6; count of bases not matched to a gene: 10. The CDR3 here is CASSPRRDRAGDGYTF. CDR3 nucleotides: TGTGCCAGCTCACCAAGGCGGGACAGGGCGGGCGATGGCTACACCTTC. Based on the CDR3 plus reference TRBV18 and TRBJ1-2, the full variable domain is NAGVMQNPRHLVRRRGQEARLRCSPMKGHSHVYWYRQLPEEGLKFMVYLQKENIIDESGMPKERFSAEFPKEGPSILRIQQVVRGDSAAYFCASSPRRDRAGDGYTFGSGTRLTVV.

This clonotype was counted between two and nine times. The genes are TRBV7-8 and TRBJ2-3; D may correspond to TRBD1 or TRBD2 (5 bases each). Trimming shortened V by 1 base and J by 0 bases, and 14 bases separated the two germline ends. The CDR3 has 17 residues. CDR1 and CDR2 from the germline V gene are SGHVS and FQNEAQ. CDR3 residues: CASSLEVWGSSTDTQYF. CDR3 bases: TGTGCCAGCAGCTTAGAAGTTTGGGGGTCTAGCACAGATACGCAGTATTTT. Combining the CDR3 with reference TRBV7-8 and TRBJ2-3 gives the whole variable domain GAGVSQSPRYKVAKRGQDVALRCDPISGHVSLFWYQQALGQGPEFLTYFQNEAQLDKSGLPSDRFFAERPEGSVSTLKIQRTQQEDSAVYLCASSLEVWGSSTDTQYFGPGTRLTVL.

This clonotype was seen repeatedly, ten times or more. The rearrangement joins TRBV9 to TRBJ2-3; TRBD2 matches at 8 bases. The ends lost 0 bases at V and 0 bases at J; junction bases unmatched: 0. The CDR3 consists of 15 residues. Looked up from germline, CDR1 is SGDLS and CDR2 is YYNGEE. The CDR3 region has the DNA TGTGCCAGCAGCGTAGTAGCGGGGAGCACAGATACGCAGTATTTT. Translated, it gives CASSVVAGSTDTQYF. The whole variable domain, filled in from reference TRBV9 and TRBJ2-3, reads DSGVTQTPKHLITATGQRVTLRCSPRSGDLSVYWYQQSLDQGLQFLIQYYNGEERAKGNILERFSAQQFPDLHSELNLSSLELGDSALYFCASSVVAGSTDTQYFGPGTRLTVL.